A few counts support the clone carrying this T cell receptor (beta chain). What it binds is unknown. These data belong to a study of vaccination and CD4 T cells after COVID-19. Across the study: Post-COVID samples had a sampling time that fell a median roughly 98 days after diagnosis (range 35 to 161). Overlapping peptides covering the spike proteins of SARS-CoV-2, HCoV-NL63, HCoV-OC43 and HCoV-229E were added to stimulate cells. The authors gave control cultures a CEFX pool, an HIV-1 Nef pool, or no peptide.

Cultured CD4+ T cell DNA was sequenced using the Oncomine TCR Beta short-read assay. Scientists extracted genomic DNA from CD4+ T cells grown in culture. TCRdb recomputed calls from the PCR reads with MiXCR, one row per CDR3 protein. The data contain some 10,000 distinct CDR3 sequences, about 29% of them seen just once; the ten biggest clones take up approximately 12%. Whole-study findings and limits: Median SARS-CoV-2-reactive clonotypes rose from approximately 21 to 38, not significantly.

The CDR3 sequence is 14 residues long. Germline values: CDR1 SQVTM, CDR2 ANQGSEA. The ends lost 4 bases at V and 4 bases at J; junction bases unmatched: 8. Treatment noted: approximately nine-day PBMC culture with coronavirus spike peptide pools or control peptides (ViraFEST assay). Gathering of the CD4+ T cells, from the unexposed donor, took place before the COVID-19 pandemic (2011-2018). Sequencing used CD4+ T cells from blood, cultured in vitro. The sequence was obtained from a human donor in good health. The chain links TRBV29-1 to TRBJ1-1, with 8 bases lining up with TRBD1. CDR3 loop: CSVALQGGSTEAFF. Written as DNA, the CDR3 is TGCAGCGTTGCGTTACAGGGGGGGAGCACTGAAGCTTTCTTT.